This TCR beta chain was captured in a study of T cell responses to AZD1222 COVID-19 vaccine. The CDR3 sequence is 15 residues long. With 5 bases removed from V and 0 bases from J, the gap between germline ends came to 10 bases. Germline V gene lookup returns CDR1 SGHVS and CDR2 FQNEAQ. The method was immunoSEQ multiplex PCR; TCRdb's version includes in-frame clones alone and lacks a portion of them. The sample holds 100,000 to 150,000 clones, around nine tenths seen once. This sequence originates from an adult in good health. This sequence joins TRBV7-8 and TRBJ2-2, with no clear D. The specimen was peripheral blood, collected on day 0 of AZD1222 vaccination. The CDR3 region is CASSRGQANTGELFF. As DNA, the CDR3 is TGTGCCAGCAGCCGCGGCCAAGCGAACACCGGGGAGCTGTTTTTT.